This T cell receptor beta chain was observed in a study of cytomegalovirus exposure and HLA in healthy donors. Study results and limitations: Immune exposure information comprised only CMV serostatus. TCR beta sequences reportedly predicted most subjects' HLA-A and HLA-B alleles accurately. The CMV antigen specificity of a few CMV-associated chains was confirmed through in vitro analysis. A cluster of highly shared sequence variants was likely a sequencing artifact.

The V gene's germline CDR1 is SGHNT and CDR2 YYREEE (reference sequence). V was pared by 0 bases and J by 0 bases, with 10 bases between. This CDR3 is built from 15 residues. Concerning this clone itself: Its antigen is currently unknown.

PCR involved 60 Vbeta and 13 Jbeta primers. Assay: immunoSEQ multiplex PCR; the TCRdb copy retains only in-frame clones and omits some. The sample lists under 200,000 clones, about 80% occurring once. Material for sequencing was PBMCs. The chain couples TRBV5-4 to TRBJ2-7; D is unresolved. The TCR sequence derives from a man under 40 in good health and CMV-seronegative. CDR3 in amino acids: CASSLDPASSYEQYF. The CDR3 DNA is TGTGCCAGCAGCTTGGATCCTGCCAGCTCCTACGAGCAGTACTTC.